This record covers a single T cell receptor beta chain. The CDR3 has 16 amino acids. Germline values: CDR1 LGHDT, CDR2 YNNKEL (reference sequence). Trimming at V came to 4 bases and at J to 2 bases, leaving 6 bases not matched to a gene. The data stem from a study of blood T cell repertoires in COVID-19. Study-level background: The origin of the acute and convalescent COVID-19 samples was the United States, Italy and Spain. Nucleic acid was either cDNA or gDNA, and it came from T cells, B-cell-depleted T cells, or PBMCs.

Sequencing was performed with immunoSEQ multiplex PCR; in TCRdb, only in-frame clones are kept and a portion is missing. The sample contains roughly 250,000 clones, about 88% of which appear only once. This sequence originates from a middle-aged woman who had recovered from COVID-19. This chain links TRBV3-1 (or the pseudogene TRBV3-2) with TRBJ1-2, with 11 bases aligning to TRBD1. Sequenced material: peripheral blood. CDR3 coding DNA: TGTGCCAGCAGCCCCTGGACAGGGGGCGCGAACTATGGCTACACCTTC. The encoded protein is CASSPWTGGANYGYTF.